The 16 T cell receptor beta chains below come from one sample, sequenced in a study of T cells after yellow fever vaccination. A single record per CDR3 protein comes from TCRdb applying MiXCR to the 5' RACE reads. The data show approximately 350,000 distinct CDR3 sequences, 11% seen once. The sequencing used PBMCs, collected on the day of the first yellow fever vaccination. These receptors were taken from a man aged 18 to 35 who received the YFV17D yellow fever vaccine.

The V gene is TRBV6-5, the J gene TRBJ1-1, with 7 bases lining up with TRBD1. V dropped 0 bases and J dropped 3; count of bases not matched to a gene: 10. The length of the CDR3 is 17 residues. The germline V gene has CDR1 MNHEY and CDR2 SVGAGI. CDR3: CASSYSNNWQGDTEAFF. The CDR3, as DNA: TGTGCCAGCAGTTACTCGAATAATTGGCAGGGGGACACTGAAGCTTTCTTT.

This clonotype was counted ten times or more. The rearrangement links TRBV20-1 to TRBJ2-3; D may correspond to TRBD1 or TRBD2 (5 bases each). The CDR3 has 15 amino acids. The V and J ends lost 3 bases and 2 bases respectively, with 15 bases between them. Germline loops: CDR1 DFQATT, CDR2 SNEGSKA (reference sequence). Here the CDR3 reads CSASYPGPSTDTQYF. The CDR3 DNA sequence: TGCAGTGCTAGTTATCCGGGACCTTCCACAGATACGCAGTATTTT.

This clonotype occurred a few times. V is TRBV7-9 and J is TRBJ1-4, with TRBD1 matching over 7 bases. The CDR3 contains 15 residues. The V gene end was trimmed by 5 bases and the J gene end by 1 base; junction bases not matched to a gene: 4. CDR1 and CDR2 (germline): SEHNR, FQNEAQ (reference sequence). CDR3 sequence: CASSRQGGTNEKLFF. The CDR3 nucleotides read TGTGCCAGCAGCAGACAGGGAGGAACTAATGAAAAACTGTTTTTT. The entire variable domain, with the rest obtained from reference TRBV7-9 and TRBJ1-4, is as follows: DTGVSQNPRHKITKRGQNVTFRCDPISEHNRLYWYRQTLGQGPEFLTYFQNEAQLEKSRLLSDRFSAERPKGSFSTLEIQRTEQGDSAMYLCASSRQGGTNEKLFFGSGTQLSVL.

The J gene is TRBJ2-1, the V gene TRBV20-1; perhaps TRBD2 as D (6 bases). The CDR3 consists of 14 residues. Trimming removed 3 bases at V and 5 bases at J, with 14 bases between. The germline CDR1 and CDR2 sequences are DFQATT and SNEGSKA (reference sequence). The CDR3 sequence is CSASGGTPDNEQFF. CDR3 DNA: TGCAGTGCTAGTGGGGGGACCCCGGACAATGAGCAGTTCTTC.

The chain employs TRBV10-2 and TRBJ2-7, with 7 bases matching TRBD1. The CDR3 totals 14 residues. Trimming took 6 bases from V and 4 from J; bases not matched to a gene: 9. Germline V gene sequence: CDR1 WSHSY, CDR2 SAAADI. The CDR3 bases are TGCGCCAGCAGCTATTCCGGGACAGCGTACGAGCAGTACTTC. This translates into CASSYSGTAYEQYF.

This clonotype was observed a few times. The chain couples TRBV12-3 or TRBV12-4 to TRBJ1-2, with 8 nucleotides matching TRBD1. CDR3 size: 14 residues. The trim removed 5 bases at V and 6 bases at J, leaving 8 bases unmatched. The CDR3 loop reads CASSKWTGRDGYTF. In DNA, the CDR3 is TGTGCCAGCAGTAAATGGACAGGGCGGGATGGCTACACCTTC.

This chain links TRBV3-1 with TRBJ1-1; unclear D gene. Trimming shortened V by 0 bases and J by 11 bases, and 13 bases separated the two germline ends. This CDR3 spans 13 amino acids. Looked up from germline, CDR1 is LGHDT and CDR2 is YNNKEL (reference sequence). For the CDR3, the DNA is TGTGCCAGCAGCCAAGACCGAGGCAGGAAGGCTTTCTTT. Its protein product is CASSQDRGRKAFF.

This clonotype was picked up a small number of times. The genes are TRBV6-2 or TRBV6-3 and TRBJ2-7; D gene unclear. From germline, CDR1 is MNHEY and CDR2 SVGEGT. Deletions cut 2 bases from V and 0 bases from J, with 5 bases between. The CDR3 contains 13 residues. The DNA for the CDR3 is TGTGCCAGCAGTTACCCTAACTCCTACGAGCAGTACGTC. This codes for CASSYPNSYEQYV.

This clonotype was seen ten or more times. V usage is TRBV6-1 and J usage is TRBJ1-1; no firm D call. V was clipped by 5 bases and J by 4 bases, with 11 bases between them. The V gene's germline CDR1 is MNHNS and CDR2 SASEGT. This CDR3 has 13 amino acids. The CDR3 DNA follows: TGTGCCAGCAGTCAGCGCGGGTCCACTGAAGCTTTCTTT. This encodes CASSQRGSTEAFF.

This clonotype was observed a handful of times. The chain carries TRBV10-1 and TRBJ2-5; no clear D. CDR3 length: 13 residues. Trimming removed 4 bases at V and 2 bases at J, with 8 bases between. The germline CDR1 and CDR2 sequences are WNHNN and SYGVQD (reference sequence). CDR3: CASSATYQETQYF. DNA for the CDR3: TGCGCCAGCAGTGCGACTTATCAAGAGACCCAGTACTTC.

This clonotype was counted ten times or more. The chain is built from TRBV6-2 or TRBV6-3 and TRBJ1-1; no firm D call. V lost 2 bases and J 0 bases, leaving 7 bases between the germline ends. The CDR3 length is 14 residues. CDR1 is MNHEY and CDR2 is SVGEGT in the germline V gene. CDR3 loop: CASSYVGLNTEAFF. CDR3 DNA: TGTGCCAGCAGTTACGTGGGTTTGAACACTGAAGCTTTCTTT.

This clonotype was counted between two and nine times. The chain employs TRBV5-1 and TRBJ2-3; D ambiguous. V lost 0 bases and J 2 bases, leaving 10 bases between the germline ends. The germline V gene encodes CDR1 SGHRS and CDR2 YFSETQ. This CDR3 region has 15 residues. CDR3 sequence: CASSLDGILTDTQYF. The CDR3 DNA sequence: TGCGCCAGCAGCTTGGATGGGATACTCACAGATACGCAGTATTTT.

The rearrangement uses TRBV30 and TRBJ1-5; TRBD1 matches 8 bases. With 0 bases clipped from V and 5 bases from J, the junction kept 6 bases outside the gene matches. Germline loops: CDR1 GTSNPN, CDR2 SVGIG (reference sequence). The CDR3 spans 15 residues. This chain's CDR3 is CAWSVGAGGDQPQHF. The CDR3 DNA is TGTGCCTGGAGTGTAGGTGCAGGGGGCGATCAGCCCCAGCATTTT. The whole variable domain, filled in from reference TRBV30 and TRBJ1-5, reads SQTIHQWPATLVQPVGSPLSLECTVEGTSNPNLYWYRQAAGRGLQLLFYSVGIGQISSEVPQNLSASRPQDRQFILSSKKLLLSDSGFYLCAWSVGAGGDQPQHFGDGTRLSIL.

The V gene is TRBV11-2, the J gene TRBJ2-5; 11 bases are a match to TRBD1. From germline, CDR1 is SGHAT and CDR2 FQNNGV. With V trimmed by 4 bases and J by 5 bases, 6 bases remained unmatched. The CDR3 is made up of 15 amino acids. The CDR3 nucleotides are TGTGCCAGCAGCTCCGGGACAGGGGGACCGGAGACCCAGTACTTC. Protein: CASSSGTGGPETQYF.

This sequence joins TRBV7-9 and TRBJ2-7, with D perhaps TRBD1 or TRBD2 (5 bases each). Deletions cut 6 bases from V and 5 bases from J, with 17 bases between. In germline, CDR1 is SEHNR, CDR2 FQNEAQ (reference sequence). CDR3 length: 14 amino acids. CDR3 sequence: CASSPLDRDDEQYF. The CDR3 DNA sequence: TGTGCCAGCAGTCCCCTCGACCGGGACGACGAGCAGTACTTC.

The V gene is TRBV12-3 or TRBV12-4, the J gene TRBJ2-5; D might be TRBD1 (5 bases). Trimming removed 8 bases at V and 5 bases at J, with 15 bases between. The CDR3 runs 13 residues. The CDR3 reads CASGQGNGETQYF. CDR3 sequence (DNA): TGTGCCAGCGGCCAGGGTAACGGGGAGACCCAGTACTTC.